The 23 T cell receptor beta chains listed next were all sequenced from one sample in a study of response to subunit inactivated influenza vaccine. MiXCR was run by TCRdb on the RT-PCR reads, yielding one entry per CDR3 protein. The sample yields over 800,000 distinct CDR3 sequences, around 20% seen once. Material: PBMCs from blood, obtained 5 days after vaccination. The receptors come from a man aged 50-59 years who received an inactivated influenza vaccine.

The sample holds a few counts of this clonotype. The chain links TRBV12-3 or TRBV12-4 to TRBJ2-1; perhaps TRBD2 as D (5 bases). This CDR3 spans 14 amino acids. Between the trimmed V and J ends, which lost 2 bases and 1 base, there was a span of 6 bases. CDR3 sequence (DNA): TGTGCCAGCAGTTTACGGGAATCCTACAATGAGCAGTTCTTC. Translating it yields CASSLRESYNEQFF.

This clonotype was found many times. The gene calls are TRBV11-2 and TRBJ2-2; the D is unclear. With 6 bases removed from V and 4 bases from J, the gap between germline ends came to 9 bases. Per the germline V gene, CDR1 is SGHAT and CDR2 is FQNNGV. CDR3 length equals 13 residues. Here the CDR3 DNA reads TGTGCCAGCAGTTTTTCGGGCACCGGGGAGCTGTTTTTT. It codes for CASSFSGTGELFF.

The chain recombines TRBV3-1 with TRBJ2-6; D is undetermined. The CDR3 runs 16 residues. The germline V gene has CDR1 LGHDT and CDR2 YNNKEL (reference sequence). The V end lost 0 bases, the J end lost 4 bases, and 10 bases lay between the germline ends. CDR3: CASSQERVSGANVLTF. CDR3 coding DNA: TGTGCCAGCAGCCAAGAAAGGGTCTCGGGGGCCAACGTCCTGACTTTC. Combining the CDR3 with reference TRBV3-1 and TRBJ2-6 gives the whole variable domain DTAVSQTPKYLVTQMGNDKSIKCEQNLGHDTMYWYKQDSKKFLKIMFSYNNKELIINETVPNRFSPKSPDKAHLNLHINSLELGDSAVYFCASSQERVSGANVLTFGAGSRLTVL.

This clonotype was picked up many times. This rearrangement joins TRBV6-4 to TRBJ1-1, with D maybe TRBD1 (5 bases). Germline V gene data show CDR1 as MRHNA and CDR2 as SNTAGT. V dropped 6 bases and J dropped 3 bases, with 8 bases sitting between them. CDR3 length: 12 amino acids. DNA for the CDR3: TGTGCCAGCAGCCCGACAGACACTGAAGCTTTCTTT. Its translation: CASSPTDTEAFF.

The gene calls are TRBV12-3 or TRBV12-4 and TRBJ2-3, with 11 bases fitting TRBD2. The V and J ends lost 3 bases and 5 bases, in that order; junction bases with no gene match: 7. This CDR3 contains 16 residues. The CDR3 DNA reads TGTGCCAGCAGTTTGTTGGGACTAGCGGCTTTAGATACGCAGTATTTT. As protein: CASSLLGLAALDTQYF.

V is TRBV16 and J is TRBJ1-2, with 7 bases aligning to TRBD1. This CDR3 is built from 16 residues. The V segment lost 1 base and the J segment 7 bases; nucleotides outside the gene matches: 12. CDR1 and CDR2 from the germline V gene are KGHSY and FQNENV. The DNA for the CDR3 is TGTGCCAGCAGCCAATATGGGGCCAGGGGGATCTCTGGCTACACCTTC. Translated, it gives CASSQYGARGISGYTF.

This clonotype appeared a few times. V gene TRBV20-1 combines with J gene TRBJ2-7; D might be TRBD1 or TRBD2, each matching 6 bases. Trimming took 1 base from V and 4 from J, leaving 20 bases between them. There are 16 residues in the CDR3. The germline V gene has CDR1 DFQATT and CDR2 SNEGSKA (reference sequence). Here the CDR3 reads CSARGEKGGISYEQYF. DNA of the CDR3: TGCAGTGCTAGAGGCGAAAAGGGGGGCATCTCTTACGAGCAGTACTTC.

This clonotype has more than one count but fewer than ten. The chain combines TRBV20-1 with TRBJ2-2; D perhaps matches TRBD2 (6 bases). Germline CDR1 DFQATT, CDR2 SNEGSKA (reference sequence). Trimming took 0 bases from V and 0 from J, leaving 11 bases between them. The CDR3 extends over 16 amino acids. The CDR3, as DNA: TGCAGTGCTAGAGATATCCAGCGGGCGAACACCGGGGAGCTGTTTTTT. The encoded protein is CSARDIQRANTGELFF.

Remarks on this clonotype: Compared with germline, one end of the junction differs, possibly owing to a read error. This sequence joins TRBV7-7 and TRBJ2-1; perhaps TRBD2 as D (6 bases). The V gene's germline CDR1 is SSHAT and CDR2 FNYEAQ (reference sequence). The CDR3 extends over 14 amino acids. For the CDR3, the DNA is TGTGCTAGCAGCTTAGCGTCGGGGGACTATGAGCAGTTCTTC. This codes for CASSLASGDYEQFF.

This chain joins TRBV7-2 and TRBJ2-3, with 7 bases that match TRBD1. CDR1 and CDR2 (germline): SGHTA, FQGNSA. After removal of 1 base from V and 6 bases from J, the junction contained 4 bases not matched to a gene. The CDR3 runs 14 residues. As DNA, the CDR3 is TGTGCCAGCAGCTTAGACTGGGGACAGGATACGCAGTATTTT. This encodes CASSLDWGQDTQYF.

This clonotype occurred a few times. The V gene is TRBV6-5, the J gene TRBJ2-3, with 7 bases aligning to TRBD1. The length of the CDR3 is 14 residues. Germline CDR1 and CDR2: MNHEY and SVGAGI. J lost 4 bases, V lost 2 bases, and 3 bases had no gene match. CDR3 in DNA: TGTGCCAGCAGTTACCCGACAGGGTCAGATACGCAGTATTTT. It codes for CASSYPTGSDTQYF.

There are many counts of this clonotype. The chain carries TRBV20-1 and TRBJ2-5; D possibly uses TRBD1 or TRBD2 (6 bases each). V was pared by 6 bases and J by 1 base, with 15 bases between. The CDR3 extends over 14 amino acids. Germline values: CDR1 DFQATT, CDR2 SNEGSKA (reference sequence). The CDR3 nucleotides are TGCAGTGCGAATACGGGGGCCCGCCAAGAGACCCAGTACTTC. It specifies CSANTGARQETQYF.

This chain uses TRBV29-1 with TRBJ2-5; 8 bases are a match to TRBD1. V dropped 7 bases and J dropped 4; count of bases not matched to a gene: 5. The CDR3 loop spans 12 amino acids. Germline V lookup: CDR1 SQVTM, CDR2 ANQGSEA. CDR3 sequence: CSAGQGLETQYF. CDR3 coding DNA: TGCAGCGCAGGACAGGGTCTAGAGACCCAGTACTTC.

This clonotype has a handful of counts. This chain connects TRBV15 to TRBJ2-3; D ambiguous. V lost 1 base and J lost 1, with 15 bases in between. The CDR3 extends over 17 amino acids. Per germline, CDR1 LNHNV and CDR2 YYDKDF (reference sequence). CDR3 amino acids: CATSRGIMEFGTDTQYF. In DNA, the CDR3 is TGTGCCACCAGCAGAGGGATAATGGAGTTCGGCACAGATACGCAGTATTTT.

This clonotype was seen a handful of times. The rearrangement uses TRBV10-3 and TRBJ1-5; D possibly corresponds to TRBD1 (5 bases). Trimming shortened V by 2 bases and J by 4 bases, and 6 bases separated the two germline ends. This CDR3 region has 13 residues. The V gene's germline CDR1 is ENHRY and CDR2 SYGVKD. CDR3 sequence: CAISEPGNQPQHF. The CDR3 coding sequence is TGTGCCATCAGTGAGCCAGGGAATCAGCCCCAGCATTTT.

This clonotype came up a few times. The V and J genes are TRBV10-3 and TRBJ1-5; TRBD1 matches 7 bases. Trimming at V came to 6 bases and at J to 9 bases, leaving 8 bases not matched to a gene. Germline V lookup: CDR1 ENHRY, CDR2 SYGVKD. The CDR3 consists of 13 residues. For the CDR3, the DNA is TGTGCCATCAGCGGGACAGCAGATCCGCCCCAGCATTTT. Protein product: CAISGTADPPQHF.

This clonotype was detected ten times or more. The chain recombines TRBV7-2 with TRBJ1-2; D is perhaps TRBD1 (5 bases). V shed 3 bases and J shed 8 bases, with 22 bases lying between them. CDR1 is SGHTA, CDR2 FQGNSA, per germline. The CDR3 is made up of 16 amino acids. CDR3 protein: CASSFLISEPGLGYTF. CDR3 DNA: TGTGCCAGCAGCTTTTTGATATCGGAGCCGGGACTAGGCTACACCTTC.

There are a few counts of this clonotype. The rearrangement uses TRBV14 and TRBJ2-7, with D possibly matching TRBD2 (5 bases). The ends were cut back, 1 base at V and 5 bases at J, with 12 bases in the middle. CDR1 SGHDN and CDR2 FVKESK come from the germline V gene. This CDR3 is 14 amino acids long. This CDR3 is CASSQVRELHEQYF. In nucleotides, the CDR3 is TGTGCCAGCAGCCAAGTACGGGAACTCCACGAGCAGTACTTC.

The chain has TRBV10-2 and TRBJ1-2, with 8 bases fitting TRBD1. With 4 bases clipped from V and 3 bases from J, the junction kept 10 bases outside the gene matches. Germline V gene data show CDR1 as WSHSY and CDR2 as SAAADI. The CDR3 sequence is 16 residues long. The CDR3 region has the DNA TGCGCCAGCAGTGCGACGCAGGGGGCGCGGGACTATGGCTACACCTTC. Its protein product is CASSATQGARDYGYTF.

Only a few counts were recorded for this clonotype. This sequence joins TRBV20-1 and TRBJ2-7; no clear D. Germline V gene sequence: CDR1 DFQATT, CDR2 SNEGSKA (reference sequence). Trimming took off 4 bases at V and 6 bases at J, with 22 bases between the two ends. The CDR3 has 15 residues. In DNA form, the CDR3 reads TGCAGTGCTACGACCGTCGCACCTCTCCTCCCCGAGCAGTACTTC. It translates to CSATTVAPLLPEQYF.

This clonotype has more than one count but fewer than ten. The chain uses TRBV5-4 and TRBJ2-5, with a tentative D call TRBD1 (6 bases). The germline CDR1 and CDR2 sequences are SGHNT and YYREEE (reference sequence). This CDR3 region has 15 residues. The ends were cut back, 5 bases at V and 1 base at J, with 15 bases in the middle. CDR3 sequence: CASSFRTGIQETQYF. The CDR3 DNA sequence: TGTGCCAGCAGTTTCCGTACAGGGATCCAAGAGACCCAGTACTTC. Full variable domain (rest looked up from reference TRBV5-4 and TRBJ2-5): ETGVTQSPTHLIKTRGQQVTLRCSSQSGHNTVSWYQQALGQGPQFIFQYYREEENGRGNFPPRFSGLQFPNYSSELNVNALELDDSALYLCASSFRTGIQETQYFGPGTRLLVL.

The sample holds a few counts of this clonotype. CDR3 in DNA: TGTGCCAGCAGTGAAGGGGTAGGGATATACAATGAGCAGTTCTTC. It translates to CASSEGVGIYNEQFF. The chain combines TRBV6-1 with TRBJ2-1, with D uncertain. Trimming stripped 1 base from V and 4 bases from J, with 11 bases between. The CDR3 has 15 residues. The V gene's germline CDR1 is MNHNS and CDR2 SASEGT.

This chain connects TRBV20-1 to TRBJ2-7; 12 nucleotides align to TRBD2. In germline, CDR1 is DFQATT, CDR2 SNEGSKA (reference sequence). The CDR3 extends over 18 amino acids. CDR3 nucleotides: TGCTGGGGCCAGGCTCCCTGGCCGACTAGCGGGGGTTCCTACGAGCAGTACTTC. It encodes CWGQAPWPTSGGSYEQYF.